This T cell receptor beta chain stems from a study of yellow fever vaccine responses in identical twins. Overall study results and limits: Vaccine-induced T cell responses in twins were reportedly observed to appear partly convergent, partly personalized.

Via MiXCR, TCRdb re-called the RT-PCR reads, giving one row per CDR3 protein. The table includes fewer than 35,000 distinct CDR3 sequences, less than 70% detected once. Germline V gene data show CDR1 as SQVTM and CDR2 as ANQGSEA. This CDR3 is built from 14 residues. V dropped 2 bases and J dropped 1; count of bases not matched to a gene: 3. To note about this clonotype: The antigen remains undetermined.

The chain couples TRBV29-1 to TRBJ2-3; 7 bases match TRBD2. The material was T cells from blood (PBMCs), unsorted or a sorted subset (not recorded which), obtained before or after yellow fever vaccination (not recorded which). The clonotype comes from a woman younger than 30 who received the yellow fever vaccine. The CDR3 is CSVEPLAGTDTQYF. CDR3 bases: TGCAGCGTTGAACCGCTAGCGGGCACAGATACGCAGTATTTT.